This TCR beta chain comes out of a study of human T cells and chemical hapten exposure (dated by TCRdb to 2020 to 2022). For the wider study: For sensitization, 2% DPC in acetone was applied to a 2 cm by 2 cm area of upper inner arm skin. Patch testing on the upper back used Finn chambers containing 0.01% DPC, with scoring done after 6 days according to International Contact Dermatitis Research Group standards. Twenty-nine alopecia patients gave blood for TCR sequencing at one to four time points (pre-sensitization, 2, 6 and 24 weeks). Libraries were combined into a pool for sequencing, and differences in TCR yield between samples came mainly from small differences in library volumes within the pool. Alopecia areata with under or over 50% scalp involvement, alopecia totalis and alopecia universalis were represented in the patient cohort, which was mostly female. Blood samples were taken from patients before sensitization (week 0) and then at 2, 6 and about 24 weeks after DPC sensitization. Weekly therapeutic DPC doses were additionally applied to the scalp of patients throughout the roughly 25-week study period. The study tracked peripheral blood TCR repertoire changes in vivo during primary and secondary sensitization to the hapten diphenylcyclopropenone (DPC) in alopecia patients.

The meaning of the sample's time point label: patch test 1, 2 weeks after DPC sensitization. Sample treatment or condition, as interpreted from the label and publication: therapeutic diphenylcyclopropenone sensitization with weekly scalp DPC. At each patch-test visit, blood was drawn before the patch test was applied. To be eligible, patients had to be aged 18 to 70, diagnosed with alopecia and judged suitable for DPC therapy, while pregnant patients were excluded. Total RNA was extracted from unfractionated whole blood collected in Tempus Blood RNA tubes. Beyond this particular receptor, the publication reports: Because all patients had alopecia, a presumed autoimmune disease, the immune response of the patients might differ from that of healthy individuals. Compared with pre-sensitization or healthy control sets, expanded TCRs formed significantly more large CDR3 similarity clusters, which is consistent with antigen-driven responses. Patch test score correlated positively with the number of PT1 expanded TCRs, reaching significance at thresholds 8, 16 and 32 but not at 4. The number of TCRs above 1 in 1000 frequency did not change with DPC sensitization; there was no evidence of global repertoire structure alterations. After repeated subsampling, the strength of the expansion versus patch-test correlation and the threshold at which it became significant changed.

A remark on this clonotype: The antigen it binds to is not known. Per-base qualities were not stored, and no clone one base away is much larger.

CDR1 and CDR2, looked up from the germline V gene (reference sequence), are DFQATT and SNEGSKA. The CDR3 measures 16 amino acids from cysteine to phenylalanine. Only CDR3 DNA remains: 48 bases, in frame from the first base. V is reduced by 3 bases and J by 3 bases, leaving a spacing of 18 bases between them. Library preparation was by RACE. Sequencing instrument: NextSeq 500. Library preparation attached unique molecular identifiers to individual cDNA molecules for quantitative, reproducible TCR counting. From each blood RNA sample, both TCR alpha and TCR beta chains were sequenced. The authors' analysis ran thus. Samples had a median of about 96,000 TCRs, with a range from roughly 23,224 to 700,000. The Decombinator software suite was used to annotate the V, J and CDR3 of the TCR reads. To make PS versus PT1 abundance plots, every sample was subsampled to the same number of TCRs (28,000). TCRs were defined as expanded if absent before sensitization and observed at least eight times at the 2-week time point. The public reads were reanalyzed by TCRdb: fastp trimming at Q25, MiXCR alignment, in-frame beta chains only. Rows with a matching CDR3 protein are joined into one entry that keeps the most common DNA and genes. The V and J calls follow TCRdb's processing rather than the paper's. The sample contains around 120,000 distinct CDR3 sequences, around 15% of them found a single time. The ten largest account for less than 0.95% of the sample.

The receptor's source is a man in his late teens or twenties with alopecia areata. Some clones in this sample may be carry-over from other donors' samples. The rearrangement joined TRBV20-1 to TRBJ2-1, and possibly TRBD2, on 7 matching bases. This sample comprised whole blood, obtained in connection with sensitization to the hapten diphenylcyclopropenone (DPC). At the DNA level, the sequence is TGCAGTGCTAGGAAGGGGGGGCCTAAGGACTACAATGAGCAGTTCTTC. It translates to CSARKGGPKDYNEQFF.